Listed here are 28 T cell receptor beta chains from one sample, sequenced in a study of T cells in Graves' hyperthyroidism and ophthalmopathy. The TCR beta CDR3 regions underwent amplification using RNA transcripts as the source. First-round RT-PCR targeting the TCR CDR3 was performed with the HTBI primer set. From the multiplex PCR reads, TCRdb called clonotypes with MiXCR, one entry per CDR3 protein. The sample carries 300,000 to 400,000 distinct CDR3 sequences, about 18% recorded once. The sequenced sample consisted of blood. Receptor source: a woman between 50 and 59 years old with Graves' hyperthyroidism.

This clonotype has a handful of counts. The V call is TRBV4-1, the J call TRBJ2-7; D is unresolved. Germline loops: CDR1 MGHRA, CDR2 YSYEKL. The length of the CDR3 is 15 residues. V lost 1 base and J lost 0, with 10 bases in between. CDR3 sequence reads: CASSQGVLSSYEQYF. The CDR3 DNA follows: TGCGCCAGCAGCCAAGGTGTACTCAGCTCCTACGAGCAGTACTTC.

Comment on this clonotype: The conserved final phenylalanine or tryptophan is absent from the CDR3, which likely points to a read error. The CDR3 is CASSLDSVAYNEQFC. In DNA form, the CDR3 reads TGTGCCAGCAGCTTAGACAGCGTCGCCTACAATGAGCAGTTCTGC. The rearrangement uses TRBV13 and TRBJ2-1; the D is unclear. The CDR3 covers 15 residues. CDR1 is PRHDT, CDR2 FYEKMQ, per germline (reference sequence). With 1 base removed from V and 2 bases from J, the gap between germline ends came to 9 bases.

The chain carries TRBV9 and TRBJ2-7, with D perhaps TRBD2 (5 bases). The CDR3 spans 13 residues. The V end lost 4 bases, the J end lost 2 bases, and 10 bases lay between the germline ends. CDR1 is SGDLS, CDR2 YYNGEE, per germline. In DNA form, the CDR3 reads TGTGCCAGCAGCAAGGACTGGGCCTACGAGCAGTACTTC. Amino acids: CASSKDWAYEQYF.

This clonotype occurred many times. The V call is TRBV6-5, the J call TRBJ2-7; D gene uncertain. The CDR3 has 16 amino acids. Germline V lookup: CDR1 MNHEY, CDR2 SVGAGI. Trimming pared 0 bases from V and 2 bases from J, leaving 14 bases between. The CDR3 reads CASSYSTARSAYEQYF. The CDR3, as DNA: TGTGCCAGCAGTTACTCGACGGCTCGATCGGCCTACGAGCAGTACTTC.

This clonotype was seen a handful of times. J is TRBJ1-4 and V is TRBV2; TRBD1 is a possible D gene (5 bases). From germline, CDR1 is SNHLY and CDR2 FYNNEI. Deletions cut 3 bases from V and 4 bases from J, with 9 bases between. The CDR3 is 14 residues long. The CDR3 DNA is TGTGCCAGCAGTGACAGGGTATATAATGAAAAACTGTTTTTT. Its protein is CASSDRVYNEKLFF.

This clonotype was counted ten times or more. The V call is TRBV20-1, the J call TRBJ2-5, with TRBD1 matching over 8 bases. Germline assignment: CDR1 DFQATT and CDR2 SNEGSKA (reference sequence). This CDR3 spans 15 amino acids. J was trimmed by 2 bases and V by 2 bases; bases with no gene match: 7. The DNA for the CDR3 is TGCAGTGCTAGATCCGGGACAGGCGATCAAGAGACCCAGTACTTC. This gives the protein CSARSGTGDQETQYF.

At least ten counts were recorded for this clonotype. The chain recombines TRBV5-5 with TRBJ2-1; tentative D call: TRBD2 (5 bases). The CDR3 covers 12 residues. Trimming stripped 1 base from V and 13 bases from J, with 12 bases between. CDR1 and CDR2 (germline): SGHKS, YYEKEE (reference sequence). The CDR3 DNA is TGTGCCAGCAGCTTGAAGATGAGCGGACAGTTCTTC. Protein: CASSLKMSGQFF.

This clonotype was observed many times. The CDR3 region is CASSLGGRVFDEQYF. In nucleotides, the CDR3 is TGTGCCAGCAGTTTAGGGGGCAGGGTGTTCGACGAGCAGTACTTC. This chain uses TRBV12-3 or TRBV12-4 with TRBJ2-7; TRBD1 is a possible D gene (5 bases). Trimming cost V 1 base and J 5 bases, with 15 bases left between them. CDR3 length: 15 residues.

This clonotype was seen repeatedly, ten times or more. The chain couples TRBV11-2 to TRBJ2-6; D is ambiguous. Germline loops: CDR1 SGHAT, CDR2 FQNNGV. The CDR3 consists of 15 residues. Trimming took off 5 bases at V and 1 base at J, with 9 bases between the two ends. The CDR3 protein is CASSQMRSGANVLTF. DNA for the CDR3: TGTGCCAGCAGCCAGATGAGGTCTGGGGCCAACGTCCTGACTTTC.

This clonotype was seen many times. The CDR3 loop reads CASSPAGLVPYNEQFF. The CDR3 DNA follows: TGTGCCAGCAGTCCCGCCGGACTAGTTCCCTACAATGAGCAGTTCTTC. The chain recombines TRBV27 with TRBJ2-1; 7 bases align to TRBD2. Germline-derived CDR1 and CDR2 are MNHEY and SMNVEV (reference sequence). Trimming removed 5 bases from V and 2 bases from J; junction bases left unmatched: 9. CDR3 length: 16 residues.

This clonotype was observed at least ten times. At one end the junction does not follow the germline gene, possibly because of a read error. The CDR3 protein is CASSVADSYNEQFF. The CDR3 region has the DNA TGTGCCAGCAGCGTAGCGGACTCCTACAATGAGCAGTTCTTC. This chain uses TRBV7-6 with TRBJ2-1; the D gene is possibly TRBD2 (6 bases). Germline V gene lookup returns CDR1 SGHVS and CDR2 FNYEAQ. CDR3 length: 14 amino acids. The full variable domain, its missing parts supplied by reference TRBV7-6 and TRBJ2-1, is GAGVSQSPRYKVTKRGQDVALRCDPISGHVSLYWYRQALGQGPEFLTYFNYEAQQDKSGLPNDRFSAERPEGSISTLTIQRTEQRDSAMYRCASSVADSYNEQFFGPGTRLTVL.

This sequence joins TRBV6-1 and TRBJ2-3, with TRBD2 identical over 10 bases. V shed 5 bases, J shed 2 bases, and the junction held 7 bases outside the gene matches. Germline V CDR1 and CDR2: MNHNS, SASEGT. This CDR3 has 16 residues. CDR3 residues: CASSTRTSGYTDTQYF. The CDR3 DNA reads as TGTGCCAGCAGTACCCGGACTAGCGGATACACAGATACGCAGTATTTT.

This clonotype was detected only a few times. The chain uses TRBV5-1 and TRBJ2-5, with no clear D. CDR1 is SGHRS, CDR2 YFSETQ, per germline. Trimming removed 2 bases from V and 1 base from J, with 9 bases in between. This CDR3 spans 14 amino acids. CDR3 DNA: TGCGCCAGCAGCTTTTCCGGTGCCCAAGAGACCCAGTACTTC. Protein sequence: CASSFSGAQETQYF.

CDR3 region: CASSGQGTNSYNEQFF. DNA for the CDR3: TGTGCCAGCAGTGGACAGGGGACAAACTCCTACAATGAGCAGTTCTTC. This sequence joins TRBV2 and TRBJ2-1; 8 nucleotides align to TRBD1. CDR1 is SNHLY and CDR2 is FYNNEI in the germline V gene. This CDR3 is built from 16 residues. With 4 bases clipped from V and 0 bases from J, the junction kept 5 bases outside the gene matches.

V usage is TRBV6-1 and J usage is TRBJ1-3; 7 bases are a match to TRBD1. This CDR3 is built from 15 residues. The germline V gene encodes CDR1 MNHNS and CDR2 SASEGT. The junction had 9 bases not matched to a gene; V was cut back by 6 bases and J by 4 bases. The CDR3 sequence: CASSLGQAKGNTIYF. The DNA of the CDR3 is TGTGCCAGCAGCCTTGGACAGGCTAAAGGAAACACCATATATTTT.

Comment on this clonotype: One junction end does not reproduce the germline sequence, and a read error may be involved. Here the CDR3 reads CASSLIQGGGYAF. CDR3 DNA sequence: TGTGCCAGCAGTTTAATCCAGGGGGGTGGCTACGCCTTC. The chain has TRBV27 and TRBJ1-2; 7 positions agree with TRBD1. Germline CDR1 reads MNHEY; CDR2 reads SMNVEV (reference sequence). This CDR3 has 13 residues.

This clonotype was observed many times. V gene TRBV5-1 combines with J gene TRBJ2-5; a weak D match, TRBD2 (6 bases). The length of the CDR3 is 15 residues. Germline CDR1 SGHRS, CDR2 YFSETQ. Between the trimmed V and J ends, which lost 4 bases and 1 base, there was a span of 14 bases. Here the CDR3 reads CASSGLQGVQETQYF. In DNA, the CDR3 is TGCGCCAGCAGCGGACTACAAGGGGTCCAAGAGACCCAGTACTTC.

The genes are TRBV24-1 and TRBJ2-3; perhaps TRBD2 as D (6 bases). The CDR3 loop spans 15 amino acids. V was shortened by 4 bases and J by 1 base, with 11 bases between the two germline ends. Germline-derived CDR1 and CDR2 are KGHDR and SFDVKD. CDR3 DNA: TGTGCCACCAGTGACACTAGCACGGGCACAGATACGCAGTATTTT. Translation: CATSDTSTGTDTQYF.

The table lists this clonotype with many counts. The V gene is TRBV5-6, the J gene TRBJ1-5, with 10 bases identical to TRBD1. This CDR3 spans 15 amino acids. J was trimmed by 6 bases and V by 4 bases; bases with no gene match: 7. CDR1 is SGHDT and CDR2 is YYEEEE in the germline V gene. The CDR3 DNA reads as TGTGCCAGCAGCGCCGGTGACAGGGGGCTTCAGCCCCAGCATTTT. Translated, it gives CASSAGDRGLQPQHF.

This clonotype was seen at least ten times. The rearrangement uses TRBV6-1 and TRBJ1-2; D uncertain. Looked up from germline, CDR1 is MNHNS and CDR2 is SASEGT. V was trimmed by 6 bases and J by 6 bases, leaving 14 bases between them. The length of the CDR3 is 13 residues. The CDR3 here is CASSPLLGHGYTF. CDR3 coding DNA: TGTGCCAGCAGCCCCCTTTTGGGCCATGGCTACACCTTC.

This rearrangement joins TRBV2 to TRBJ1-2; D uncertain. The V and J ends lost 10 bases and 7 bases respectively, with 16 bases between them. Germline CDR1 is SNHLY and CDR2 is FYNNEI. CDR3 length: 12 amino acids. CDR3 nucleotides: TGTGCCAAGGTGGGCAGTGAGGGTGGCTACACCTTC. Its translation is CAKVGSEGGYTF.

This clonotype came up many times. The V call is TRBV10-3, the J call TRBJ2-1; no definite D call. The CDR3 loop spans 16 amino acids. In germline, CDR1 is ENHRY, CDR2 SYGVKD. V was pared by 2 bases and J by 8 bases, with 19 bases between. CDR3 bases: TGTGCCATCAGTGAGGGTAGGCAGGACGATGGCCATGAGCAGTTCTTC. It translates to CAISEGRQDDGHEQFF.

V gene TRBV7-9 combines with J gene TRBJ2-7, with D possibly being TRBD2 (5 bases). This CDR3 has 16 amino acids. The germline V and J ends were trimmed by 5 bases and 0 bases, with 17 bases remaining between them. Germline V gene data show CDR1 as SEHNR and CDR2 as FQNEAQ (reference sequence). As DNA, the CDR3 is TGTGCCAGCAGCGCCATCGGGGATTCCAGCTCCTACGAGCAGTACTTC. Translating gives CASSAIGDSSSYEQYF. Based on the CDR3 plus reference TRBV7-9 and TRBJ2-7, the full variable domain is DTGVSQNPRHKITKRGQNVTFRCDPISEHNRLYWYRQTLGQGPEFLTYFQNEAQLEKSRLLSDRFSAERPKGSFSTLEIQRTEQGDSAMYLCASSAIGDSSSYEQYFGPGTRLTVT.

This chain uses TRBV29-1 with TRBJ1-2; D is perhaps TRBD1 (5 bases). This CDR3 spans 15 amino acids. Germline values: CDR1 SQVTM, CDR2 ANQGSEA. The ends were cut back, 1 base at V and 13 bases at J, with 25 bases in the middle. In nucleotides, the CDR3 is TGCAGCGTTGAAGCCCCCGAGCCGGGACCATTATCGGGCACCTTC. Its protein product is CSVEAPEPGPLSGTF. The full variable domain, in which reference TRBV29-1 and TRBJ1-2 provide the parts outside the CDR3, is SAVISQKPSRDICQRGTSLTIQCQVDSQVTMMFWYRQQPGQSLTLIATANQGSEATYESGFVIDKFPISRPNLTFSTLTVSNMSPEDSSIYLCSVEAPEPGPLSGTFGSGTRLTVV.

In this sample, this clonotype turned up many times. The chain is built from TRBV5-1 and TRBJ2-7; 10 bases fit TRBD2. With 2 bases clipped from V and 2 bases from J, the junction kept 1 base outside the gene matches. The CDR3 totals 14 residues. CDR1 and CDR2 from the germline V gene are SGHRS and YFSETQ. CDR3 nucleotide sequence: TGCGCCAGCAGCTTTAGCGGGGGGACCTACGAGCAGTACGTC. Amino acid sequence: CASSFSGGTYEQYV.

In this sample, this clonotype turned up a few times. The rearrangement uses TRBV4-1 and TRBJ1-1, with 8 bases identical to TRBD1. J lost 3 bases, V lost 3 bases, and 6 bases had no gene match. In germline, CDR1 is MGHRA, CDR2 YSYEKL. The CDR3 extends over 15 amino acids. CDR3 protein: CASSHETGVDTEAFF. The CDR3 nucleotides read TGCGCCAGCAGCCACGAGACAGGGGTGGACACTGAAGCTTTCTTT.

The table lists this clonotype with many counts. The chain's CDR3 is CASSATGDTTDTQYF. The CDR3 bases are TGTGCCAGCAGCGCAACCGGGGATACAACAGATACGCAGTATTTT. This rearrangement joins TRBV9 to TRBJ2-3, with D maybe TRBD2 (5 bases). The CDR3 runs 15 residues. CDR1 is SGDLS, CDR2 YYNGEE, per germline. The V end was cut by 3 bases, the J end by 3 bases, with 14 bases between.

This clonotype was observed at least ten times. The V gene is TRBV7-2, the J gene TRBJ2-3, with D perhaps TRBD1 (7 bases). Trimming shortened V by 1 base and J by 1 base, and 21 bases separated the two germline ends. CDR1 and CDR2 from the germline V gene are SGHTA and FQGNSA. The CDR3 is 19 residues long. The CDR3 sequence is CASSLVRGGRPGGTDTQYF. The DNA for the CDR3 is TGTGCCAGCAGCTTAGTCCGAGGGGGCCGGCCGGGGGGCACAGATACGCAGTATTTT.